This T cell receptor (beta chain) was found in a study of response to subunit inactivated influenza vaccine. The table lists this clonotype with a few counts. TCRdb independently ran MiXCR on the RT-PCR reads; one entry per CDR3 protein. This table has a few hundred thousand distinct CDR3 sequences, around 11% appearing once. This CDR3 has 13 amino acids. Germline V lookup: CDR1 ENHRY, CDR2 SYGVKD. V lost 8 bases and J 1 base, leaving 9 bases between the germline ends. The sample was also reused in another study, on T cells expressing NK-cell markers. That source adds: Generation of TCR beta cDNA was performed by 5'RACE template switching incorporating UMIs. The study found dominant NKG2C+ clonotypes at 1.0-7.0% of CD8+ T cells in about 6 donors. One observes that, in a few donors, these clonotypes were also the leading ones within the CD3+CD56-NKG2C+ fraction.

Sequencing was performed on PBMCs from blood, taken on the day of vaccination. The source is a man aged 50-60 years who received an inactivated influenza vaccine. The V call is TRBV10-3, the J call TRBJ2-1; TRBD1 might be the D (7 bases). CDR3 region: CAISGGSYNEQFF. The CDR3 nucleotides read TGTGCCATCTCAGGGGGGTCCTACAATGAGCAGTTCTTC.